The rows below give T cell receptor beta chains drawn from one sample of a study of OX40 agonist ivuxolimab in advanced cancers. The method was immunoSEQ multiplex PCR; TCRdb's version includes in-frame clones alone and lacks a portion of them. The repertoire holds 30,000 to 45,000 clones, with more than 70% as singletons. This specimen was CD4+ or CD8+ T cells sorted from blood, taken in a trial of the OX40 agonist ivuxolimab. These receptors all stem from an adult with an advanced solid tumor such as melanoma, head and neck, liver or kidney cancer. The CDR3 runs from the conserved cysteine through the conserved F or W. A D gene is named only where the DNA matches it firmly.

d_call,v_call,cdr3_aa
NA,TRBV28,CASFSGGRDTQYF
NA,TRBV4-1,CASSLDSEQFF
NA,TRBV5-1,CASSWRGSSYEQYF
NA,TRBV21-1,CASSNLLATFSETQYF
NA,TRBV10-2,CASSATTYEQYF
TRBD1,TRBV6-6,CASSRNRGTEQYF
NA,TRBV10-3,CAISARDEQYF
NA,TRBV7-8,CASSSKMTGNTIYF
NA,TRBV20-1,CSAFAYGYTF
TRBD1,TRBV5-1,CASSYRTGSANYGYTF
TRBD1,TRBV2,CASSEPGGKNTEAFF
NA,TRBV6-6,CATAGGGQRAQYF